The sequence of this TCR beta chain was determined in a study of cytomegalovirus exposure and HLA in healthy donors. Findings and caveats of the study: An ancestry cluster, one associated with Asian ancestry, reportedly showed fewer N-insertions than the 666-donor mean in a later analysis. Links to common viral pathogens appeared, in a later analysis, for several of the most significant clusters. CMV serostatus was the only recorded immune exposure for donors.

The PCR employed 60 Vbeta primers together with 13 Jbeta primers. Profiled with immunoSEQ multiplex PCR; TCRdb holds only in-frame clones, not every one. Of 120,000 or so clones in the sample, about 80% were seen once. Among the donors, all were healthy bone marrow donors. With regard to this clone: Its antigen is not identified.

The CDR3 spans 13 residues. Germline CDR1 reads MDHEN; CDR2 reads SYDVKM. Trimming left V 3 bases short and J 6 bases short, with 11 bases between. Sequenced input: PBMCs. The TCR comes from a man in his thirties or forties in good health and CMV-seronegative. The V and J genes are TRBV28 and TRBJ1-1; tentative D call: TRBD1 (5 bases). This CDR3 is CASSLFRVAEAFF. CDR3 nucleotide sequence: TGTGCCAGCAGTTTGTTCAGGGTTGCTGAAGCTTTCTTT.